This T cell receptor (beta chain) was profiled in a study of T cells in Graves' hyperthyroidism and ophthalmopathy. In the study overall: Peripheral blood draws took place at initial diagnosis, ahead of any treatment. Study-level results: Most thyroid clonotypes expanded above 0.001 were also detected in blood. A 13 V-J signature model discriminated ophthalmopathy versus stable hyperthyroidism.

Ten or more counts support this clonotype. Its target is unknown. Amplification yielded TCR beta CDR3 regions, with RNA transcripts as the source. A first-round RT-PCR of the TCR CDR3 used the HTBI primer set. Each CDR3 protein is one row after TCRdb ran MiXCR on the multiplex PCR reads. The data contain 560,000 or so distinct CDR3 sequences, nearly 20% of them seen just once; the ten biggest clones take up 45% to 50%. PBMCs were collected from a roughly 10 ml volume of fresh peripheral blood. The sample comprised blood. The source is a man in his forties with Graves' ophthalmopathy.

DNA for the CDR3: TGTGCCAGCAGTTTATCACCGCTTACCTACGAGCAGTACTTC. Translation: CASSLSPLTYEQYF. The chain is built from TRBV28 and TRBJ2-7; D gene unclear. The V gene's germline CDR1 is MDHEN and CDR2 SYDVKM. This CDR3 has 14 residues. The ends were cut back, 1 base at V and 2 bases at J, with 9 bases in the middle.